The T cell receptor (beta chain) described here comes from a study of human T cells and chemical hapten exposure. Study-wide background: Across samples, TCR yields varied, mostly owing to small differences in pooled library volumes.

The ends lost 5 bases at V and 4 bases at J; junction bases unmatched: 9. This CDR3 region has 18 residues. Germline CDR1 is SEHNR and CDR2 is FQNEAQ (reference sequence). TCRdb reanalysed the RACE reads using MiXCR and keeps one entry per CDR3 protein. The sample shows about 40,000 distinct CDR3 sequences, 10% of them seen only once. This sample's time point: pre-sensitization, week 0. Treatment specified: therapeutic diphenylcyclopropenone sensitization with weekly scalp DPC. This specimen consisted of whole blood, obtained in connection with sensitization to the hapten diphenylcyclopropenone (DPC). The origin of this receptor is a man aged 25 to 40 with alopecia areata. Some clones in this sample may be carry-over from other donors' samples. This chain links TRBV7-9 with TRBJ2-6, with 12 bases aligning to TRBD2. The CDR3 sequence: CASSNPSGRASGANVLTF. CDR3 coding DNA: TGTGCCAGCAGCAACCCTAGCGGGAGGGCCTCAGGGGCCAACGTCCTGACTTTC.